This entry lists 20 T cell receptor beta chains sequenced from one sample in a study of monozygotic twins with inflammatory bowel disease. For each CDR3 protein, TCRdb gives one entry from its re-call of the 5' RACE reads, without DNA. The ten top clones account for more than 7.5%, within a sample of 200,000 to 250,000 distinct CDR3 sequences. Sequenced input: blood. The receptors were gathered from a human donor with ulcerative colitis or Crohn's disease, or a healthy co-twin of an affected twin (not recorded which).

The chain carries TRBV10-3 and TRBJ2-5; TCRdb outputs TRBD1, but without DNA this stays unchecked. Germline CDR1 and CDR2: ENHRY and SYGVKD. This CDR3 is 15 amino acids long. CDR3 protein: CAISELNGGSETQYF.

The chain uses TRBV29-1 and TRBJ1-1. The CDR3 has 11 amino acids. CDR1 and CDR2 from the germline V gene are SQVTM and ANQGSEA. CDR3 amino acids: CSVVMNTEAFF. Complete variable domain (other parts from reference TRBV29-1 and TRBJ1-1): SAVISQKPSRDICQRGTSLTIQCQVDSQVTMMFWYRQQPGQSLTLIATANQGSEATYESGFVIDKFPISRPNLTFSTLTVSNMSPEDSSIYLCSVVMNTEAFFGQGTRLTVV.

V gene TRBV6-2 or TRBV6-3 combines with J gene TRBJ2-3; the TCRdb call, TRBD1, lacks DNA for checking. The CDR3 is 11 residues long. Germline V gives CDR1 MNHEY, CDR2 SVGEGT. Here the CDR3 reads CASSPEDRQYF.

This chain connects TRBV19 to TRBJ1-4. Germline lookup yields CDR1 LNHDA and CDR2 SQIVND (reference sequence). CDR3 length: 14 residues. The CDR3 spells CASSIGGSQEKLFF.

V and J are TRBV4-1 and TRBJ2-3; as DNA is missing, the TRBD1 call by TCRdb cannot be tested. Germline assignment: CDR1 MGHRA and CDR2 YSYEKL. The CDR3 spans 15 residues. The CDR3 here is CASSPGQGYTDTQYF.

This chain uses TRBV20-1 with TRBJ1-6; TCRdb's D call of TRBD1 is untestable without DNA. CDR1 is DFQATT, CDR2 SNEGSKA, per germline (reference sequence). The CDR3 runs to 14 residues. The chain's CDR3 is CSAPTGGENSPLHF.

The chain links TRBV29-1 to TRBJ1-2; TCRdb calls TRBD1, which cannot be checked without DNA. CDR1 SQVTM and CDR2 ANQGSEA come from the germline V gene. The CDR3 extends over 13 amino acids. Here the CDR3 reads CSVYVSGTYGYTF.

The chain links TRBV12-3 or TRBV12-4 to TRBJ1-3; TCRdb designates TRBD1, a call that cannot be tested without DNA. The CDR3 consists of 14 residues. CDR3 region: CASSLHGDGNTIYF.

This chain uses TRBV14 with TRBJ1-1; TCRdb's D call of TRBD1 is untestable without DNA. This CDR3 is 15 amino acids long. Looked up from germline, CDR1 is SGHDN and CDR2 is FVKESK. CDR3 protein: CASSRREIWETEAFF.

This chain connects TRBV7-9 to TRBJ2-7; absent DNA, TCRdb's TRBD1 call cannot be checked. Germline loops: CDR1 SEHNR, CDR2 FQNEAQ (reference sequence). CDR3 length equals 14 residues. CDR3 in amino acids: CASSLGGGYNEQYF.

V is TRBV7-9 and J is TRBJ1-6; checking the TCRdb D call of TRBD1 is not possible without DNA. The CDR3 contains 15 residues. Germline V gene lookup returns CDR1 SEHNR and CDR2 FQNEAQ (reference sequence). The CDR3: CASSLDSGYNSPLHF.

The V and J genes are TRBV6-1 and TRBJ2-3; TCRdb's assignment of TRBD1 cannot be checked, as there is no DNA. CDR1 is MNHNS, CDR2 SASEGT, per germline. This CDR3 is 18 amino acids long. The CDR3 sequence is CASRAPGQKITSTDTQYF.

The chain combines TRBV15 with TRBJ2-7; checking the TCRdb D call of TRBD1 is not possible without DNA. Germline CDR1 LNHNV, CDR2 YYDKDF (reference sequence). The CDR3 is 12 residues long. CDR3 loop: CATSERGIEQYF.

The chain combines TRBV5-5 with TRBJ1-2. The CDR3 contains 13 residues. Germline CDR1 and CDR2: SGHKS and YYEKEE (reference sequence). The CDR3 loop is CASSPQGGPGYTF.

This chain joins TRBV5-1 and TRBJ2-3; the D gene TCRdb calls, TRBD2, cannot be checked with no DNA. The germline CDR1 and CDR2 sequences are SGHRS and YFSETQ. CDR3 length: 17 residues. The chain's CDR3 is CASTPGTSGGSKDTQYF.

The genes are TRBV20-1 and TRBJ1-6. The CDR3 loop spans 12 amino acids. The germline CDR1 and CDR2 sequences are DFQATT and SNEGSKA (reference sequence). CDR3 residues: CSARREGSPLHF.

CDR3 sequence reads: CASSLGNGNEQFF. The chain has TRBV7-3 and TRBJ2-1. Looked up from germline, CDR1 is SGHTA and CDR2 is FQGTGA. The CDR3 runs to 13 residues.

V gene TRBV5-1 combines with J gene TRBJ2-7; TCRdb names TRBD1, which stays unverified in the absence of DNA. Germline assignment: CDR1 SGHRS and CDR2 YFSETQ. This CDR3 is built from 14 residues. The CDR3 spells CASSTRTGVPEQYF. The complete variable domain, with remaining parts taken from reference TRBV5-1 and TRBJ2-7, reads KAGVTQTPRYLIKTRGQQVTLSCSPISGHRSVSWYQQTPGQGLQFLFEYFSETQRNKGNFPGRFSGRQFSNSRSEMNVSTLELGDSALYLCASSTRTGVPEQYFGPGTRLTVT.

The chain has TRBV27 and TRBJ1-4; TCRdb lists TRBD1, though no DNA is available to test this call. Germline V gives CDR1 MNHEY, CDR2 SMNVEV (reference sequence). The CDR3 has 15 amino acids. The CDR3 sequence: CASSGRVNGTEKLFF.

This CDR3 is CASSLLSDSPLHF. The gene calls are TRBV7-9 and TRBJ1-6. The germline gives CDR1 SEHNR, CDR2 FQNEAQ (reference sequence). This CDR3 comprises 13 residues.